This TCR beta chain was captured by sequencing in a study of identical twins. Findings and limits, study-wide: There were fewer insertions in abundant cord blood beta clonotypes, but memory repertoires showed no such pattern. Analyses of zero insertions could, in part, be confounded by invariant MAIT and iNKT cells.

A word on this clonotype: Its target is unknown.

TCRdb processed the 5' RACE reads anew with MiXCR; each CDR3 protein has one entry. Of about 530,000 distinct CDR3 sequences listed, about 22% are singletons. Trimming removed 2 bases from V and 1 base from J, with 9 bases in between. The CDR3 runs 15 residues. CDR1 LGHNA and CDR2 YNFKEQ come from the germline V gene. These data also formed part of another study, on yellow fever vaccine responses in identical twins. As that study records: Reports say the vaccine T cell response in twins looked partly convergent and partly personalized.

J is TRBJ2-1 and V is TRBV4-2; unclear D gene. This TCR was sampled from a woman between 18 and 29 years old in good health. The sequenced sample was CD4+ T cells sorted from blood. DNA of the CDR3: TGTGCCAGCAGCCAAACCGAGACTTCCTACAATGAGCAGTTCTTC. Protein product: CASSQTETSYNEQFF.